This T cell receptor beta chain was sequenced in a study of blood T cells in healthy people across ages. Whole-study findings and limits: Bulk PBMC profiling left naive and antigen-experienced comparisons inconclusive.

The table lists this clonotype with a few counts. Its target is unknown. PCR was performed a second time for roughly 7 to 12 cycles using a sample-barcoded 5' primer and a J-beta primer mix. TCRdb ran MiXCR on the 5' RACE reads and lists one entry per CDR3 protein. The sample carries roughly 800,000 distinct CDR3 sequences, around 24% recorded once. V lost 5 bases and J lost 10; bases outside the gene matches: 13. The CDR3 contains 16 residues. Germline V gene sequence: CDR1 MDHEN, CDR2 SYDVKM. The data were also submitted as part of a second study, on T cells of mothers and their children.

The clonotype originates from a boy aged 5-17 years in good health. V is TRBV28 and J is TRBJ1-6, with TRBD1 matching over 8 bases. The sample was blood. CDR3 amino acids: CASSRDRRLGGSPLHF. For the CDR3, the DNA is TGTGCCAGCAGTCGGGACAGGAGATTGGGTGGGTCACCCCTCCACTTT.